This entry is about one T cell receptor (beta chain). Its antigen is unidentified. The data were taken from a study of T cells in Graves' hyperthyroidism and ophthalmopathy. Study conclusions and caveats: Blood samples included most of the expanded thyroid clonotypes exceeding 0.001. Ophthalmopathy, as predicted by the model, came a median roughly 6.5 months after the prediction.

Out of 10 ml of fresh peripheral blood came the PBMCs. V gave up 4 bases and J gave up 0 bases, with 15 bases separating them. This CDR3 has 16 amino acids. Germline CDR1 reads SGHVS; CDR2 reads FNYEAQ. The source material, RNA transcripts, was used to amplify TCR beta CDR3 regions. HTBI primers were employed in a first-round RT-PCR of the TCR CDR3. MiXCR was run by TCRdb on the multiplex PCR reads, yielding one entry per CDR3 protein. The data contain approximately 600,000 distinct CDR3 sequences, less than 25% of them singletons. The sequence came from a man under 40 with Graves' ophthalmopathy. The chain joins TRBV7-6 to TRBJ1-1, with D hard to call. Sequenced material: blood. The CDR3 DNA reads as TGTGCCAGCAGCTCCGCGGCGGGGTCGATGAACACTGAAGCTTTCTTT. It is translated as CASSSAAGSMNTEAFF.